The T cell receptor (beta chain) under discussion was sequenced for a study of T cell repertoires in cytomegalovirus infection. Background on the study: A matching HLA type, together with CMV infection, was signaled by public TCR beta signatures.

TCRdb re-analysed the reads in MiXCR, keeping a single row per CDR3 protein. The table shows approximately 70,000 distinct CDR3 sequences, with under 25% occurring only once. Overall study findings and caveats: Identification of carriers of CMV plus the relevant HLA was achieved through cumulative public TCR beta family frequency. The ex vivo response was dominated by HLA-C-restricted CMV-specific TCR beta clonotypes.

This clonotype was observed a few times. Its cognate antigen is unknown. Germline V lookup: CDR1 SNHLY, CDR2 FYNNEI. CDR3 length: 15 residues. Trimming cost V 6 bases and J 5 bases, with 17 bases left between them. The chain is built from TRBV2 and TRBJ1-5, with no clear D. The TCR originated in a human donor in good health (CMV status not recorded). Some clones in this sample may be carry-over from other donors' samples. Sequenced: PBMCs, sequenced either directly or after in vitro stimulation (not recorded which). CDR3 residues: CASRSGIPGHQPQHF. CDR3 DNA sequence: TGTGCCAGCAGGAGCGGGATTCCTGGGCATCAGCCCCAGCATTTT.